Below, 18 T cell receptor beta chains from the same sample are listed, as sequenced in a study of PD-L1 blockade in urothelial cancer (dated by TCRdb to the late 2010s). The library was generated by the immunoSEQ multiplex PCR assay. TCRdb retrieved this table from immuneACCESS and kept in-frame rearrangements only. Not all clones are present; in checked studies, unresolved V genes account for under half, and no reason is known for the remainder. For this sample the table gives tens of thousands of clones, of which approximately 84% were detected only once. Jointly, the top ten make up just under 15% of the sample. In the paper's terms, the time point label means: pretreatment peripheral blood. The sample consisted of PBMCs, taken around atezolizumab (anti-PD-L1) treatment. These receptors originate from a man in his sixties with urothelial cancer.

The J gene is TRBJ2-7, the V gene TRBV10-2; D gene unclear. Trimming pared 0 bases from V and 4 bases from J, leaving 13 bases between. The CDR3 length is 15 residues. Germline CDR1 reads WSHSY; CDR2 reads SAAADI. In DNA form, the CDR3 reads TGCGCCAGCAGTGAGTCGGCAAGTATTCGTTACGAGCAGTACTTC. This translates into CASSESASIRYEQYF.

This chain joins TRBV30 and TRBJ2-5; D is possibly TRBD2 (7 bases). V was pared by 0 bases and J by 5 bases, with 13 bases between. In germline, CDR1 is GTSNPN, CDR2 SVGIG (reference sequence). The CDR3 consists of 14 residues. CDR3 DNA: TGTGCCTGGAGTGTGGGGGGGCATAGGGAGACCCAGTACTTC. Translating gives CAWSVGGHRETQYF.

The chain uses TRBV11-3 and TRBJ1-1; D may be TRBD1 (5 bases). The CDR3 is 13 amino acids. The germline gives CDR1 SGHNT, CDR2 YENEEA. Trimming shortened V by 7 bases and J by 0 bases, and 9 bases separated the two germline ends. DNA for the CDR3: TGTGCCAGCACCAGGACAATGAACACTGAAGCTTTCTTT. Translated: CASTRTMNTEAFF. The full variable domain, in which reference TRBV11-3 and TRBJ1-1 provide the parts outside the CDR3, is EAGVVQSPRYKIIEKKQPVAFWCNPISGHNTLYWYLQNLGQGPELLIRYENEEAVDDSQLPKDRFSAERLKGVDSTLKIQPAELGDSAVYLCASTRTMNTEAFFGQGTRLTVV.

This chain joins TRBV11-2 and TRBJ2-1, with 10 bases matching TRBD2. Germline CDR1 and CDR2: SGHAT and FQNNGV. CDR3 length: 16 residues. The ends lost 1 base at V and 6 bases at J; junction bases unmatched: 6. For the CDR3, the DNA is TGTGCCAGCAGCTTAGCTATAGGACTAGCGGTCAATGAGCAGTTCTTC. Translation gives CASSLAIGLAVNEQFF.

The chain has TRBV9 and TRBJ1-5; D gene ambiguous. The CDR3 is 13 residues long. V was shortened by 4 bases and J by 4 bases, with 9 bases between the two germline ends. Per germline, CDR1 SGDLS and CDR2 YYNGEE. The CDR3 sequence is CASSQDWNQPQHF. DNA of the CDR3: TGTGCCAGCAGCCAGGACTGGAATCAGCCCCAGCATTTT.

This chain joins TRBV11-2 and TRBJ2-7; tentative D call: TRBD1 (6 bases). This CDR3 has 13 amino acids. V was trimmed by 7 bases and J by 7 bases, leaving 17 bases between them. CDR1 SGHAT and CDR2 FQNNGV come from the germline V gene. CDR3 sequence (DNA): TGTGCCAGCAAAACGCTAGGGGGTGGGGAGCAGTACTTC. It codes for CASKTLGGGEQYF.

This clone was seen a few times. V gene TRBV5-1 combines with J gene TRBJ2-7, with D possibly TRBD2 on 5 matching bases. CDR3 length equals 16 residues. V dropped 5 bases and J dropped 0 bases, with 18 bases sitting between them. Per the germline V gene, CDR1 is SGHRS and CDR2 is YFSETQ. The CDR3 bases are TGCGCCAGCAGTCTGAACGGGGTCCTTAGCTCCTACGAGCAGTACTTC. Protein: CASSLNGVLSSYEQYF.

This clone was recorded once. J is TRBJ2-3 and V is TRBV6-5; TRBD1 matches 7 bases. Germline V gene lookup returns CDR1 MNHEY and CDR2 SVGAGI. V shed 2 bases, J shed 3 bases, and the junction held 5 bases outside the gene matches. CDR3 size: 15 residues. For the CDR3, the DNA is TGTGCCAGCAGTTACGGCACAGGGGAAACAGATACGCAGTATTTT. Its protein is CASSYGTGETDTQYF.

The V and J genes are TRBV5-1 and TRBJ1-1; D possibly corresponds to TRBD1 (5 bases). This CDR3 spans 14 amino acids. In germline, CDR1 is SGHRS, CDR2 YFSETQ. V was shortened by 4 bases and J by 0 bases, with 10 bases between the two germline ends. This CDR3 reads CASSPGGMNTEAFF. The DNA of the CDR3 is TGCGCCAGCAGCCCGGGGGGTATGAACACTGAAGCTTTCTTT.

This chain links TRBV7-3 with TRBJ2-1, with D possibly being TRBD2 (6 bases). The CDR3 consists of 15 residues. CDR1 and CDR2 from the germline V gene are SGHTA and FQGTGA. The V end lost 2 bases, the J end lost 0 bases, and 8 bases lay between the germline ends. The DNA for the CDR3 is TGTGCCAGCAGCTTACGGGGGAGCTCCTACAATGAGCAGTTCTTC. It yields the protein CASSLRGSSYNEQFF. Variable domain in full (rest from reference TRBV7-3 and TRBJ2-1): GAGVSQTPSNKVTEKGKYVELRCDPISGHTALYWYRQSLGQGPEFLIYFQGTGAADDSGLPNDRFFAVRPEGSVSTLKIQRTERGDSAVYLCASSLRGSSYNEQFFGPGTRLTVL.

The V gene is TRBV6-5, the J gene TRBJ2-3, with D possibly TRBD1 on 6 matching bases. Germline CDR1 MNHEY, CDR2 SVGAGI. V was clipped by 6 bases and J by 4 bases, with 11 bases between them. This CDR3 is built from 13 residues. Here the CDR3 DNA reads TGTGCCAGCAGCCGAGCAGGGGCAGATACGCAGTATTTT. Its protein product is CASSRAGADTQYF.

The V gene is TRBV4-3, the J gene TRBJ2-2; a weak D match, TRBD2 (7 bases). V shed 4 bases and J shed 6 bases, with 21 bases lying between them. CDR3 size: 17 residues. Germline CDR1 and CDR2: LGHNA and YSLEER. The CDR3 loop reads CASSLWGKGGGSGELFF. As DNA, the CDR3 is TGCGCCAGCAGCCTTTGGGGGAAAGGGGGGGGTTCCGGGGAGCTGTTTTTT.

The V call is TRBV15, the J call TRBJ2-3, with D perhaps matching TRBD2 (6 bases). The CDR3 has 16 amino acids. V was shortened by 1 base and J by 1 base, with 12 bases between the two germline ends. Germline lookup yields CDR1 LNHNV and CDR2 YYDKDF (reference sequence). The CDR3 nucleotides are TGTGCCACCAGCAGAGGGTCCACGGGGGGCACAGATACGCAGTATTTT. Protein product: CATSRGSTGGTDTQYF.

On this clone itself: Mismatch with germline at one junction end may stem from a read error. The CDR3: CAGSYGATNEKLFF. The CDR3 nucleotides are TGTGCCGGCAGTTACGGGGCGACTAATGAAAAACTGTTTTTT. The J gene is TRBJ1-4, the V gene TRBV6-5, with a possible D match to TRBD1 (5 bases). The CDR3 loop spans 14 amino acids. CDR1 and CDR2 (germline): MNHEY, SVGAGI.

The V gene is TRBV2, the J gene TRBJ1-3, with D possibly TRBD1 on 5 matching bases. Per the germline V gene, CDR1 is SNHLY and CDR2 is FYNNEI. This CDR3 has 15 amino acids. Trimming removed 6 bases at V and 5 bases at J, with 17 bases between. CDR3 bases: TGTGCCAGCAGCGAGCAGGGCCAACCTCGAAACACCATATATTTT. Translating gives CASSEQGQPRNTIYF.

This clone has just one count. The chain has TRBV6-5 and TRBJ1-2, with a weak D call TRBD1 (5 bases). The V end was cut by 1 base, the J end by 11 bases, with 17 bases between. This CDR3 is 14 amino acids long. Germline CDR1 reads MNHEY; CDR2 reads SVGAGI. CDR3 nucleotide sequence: TGTGCCAGCAGTTACTTGGGGGGGGTCGCAGATTACACCTTC. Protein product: CASSYLGGVADYTF.

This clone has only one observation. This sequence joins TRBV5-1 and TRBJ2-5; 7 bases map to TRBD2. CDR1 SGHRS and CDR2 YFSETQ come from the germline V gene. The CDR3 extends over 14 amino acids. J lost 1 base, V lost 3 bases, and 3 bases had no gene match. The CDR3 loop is CASSWEGFQETQYF. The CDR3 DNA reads TGCGCCAGCAGCTGGGAGGGGTTCCAAGAGACCCAGTACTTC.

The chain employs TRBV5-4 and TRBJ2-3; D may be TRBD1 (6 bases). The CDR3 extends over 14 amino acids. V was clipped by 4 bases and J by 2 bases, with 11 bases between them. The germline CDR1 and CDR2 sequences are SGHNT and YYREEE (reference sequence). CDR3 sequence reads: CASSPYRVTDTQYF. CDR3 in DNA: TGTGCCAGCAGCCCCTACAGGGTCACAGATACGCAGTATTTT.